This T cell receptor beta chain was profiled in a study of blood T cell repertoires in COVID-19. Profiling relied on immunoSEQ multiplex PCR, and the TCRdb table lists in-frame clones only, not all of them. Found here are fewer than 45,000 clones, more than 90% of them singletons; the top ten hold over 5%. Germline V gives CDR1 LGHNA, CDR2 YNFKEQ. The CDR3 covers 16 residues. With 0 bases removed from V and 10 bases from J, the gap between germline ends came to 16 bases. The specimen sequenced was peripheral blood. V is TRBV4-2 and J is TRBJ1-6; D uncertain. The sequence derives from a human donor in a cohort sampled during active COVID-19. CDR3 region: CASSQDQVLIRSPLHF. CDR3 nucleotide sequence: TGTGCCAGCAGCCAAGACCAGGTTCTTATCCGGTCACCCCTCCACTTT.